The rows below give T cell receptor beta chains drawn from one sample of a study of blood T cell repertoires in COVID-19. Clones were read by immunoSEQ multiplex PCR, and TCRdb kept only the in-frame ones, dropping some. This sample carries around 3,100 clones, roughly 70% of them seen once, and the ten largest clones take around a fifth. The specimen was peripheral blood. The receptors here all came from a man aged 65-85 years with active COVID-19. Each CDR3 is given with its conserved first and last residue. The order of the fields is clone size, D gene, J gene, V gene, CDR3 protein, CDR3 DNA. The D gene is left open where the match is weak. The listing skips clone size in some rows; elsewhere it reads once, few, many or a size class.

>few|TRBD1|TRBJ2-6|TRBV19
CASKDRAISSGANVLTF
TGTGCCAGTAAGGACAGGGCCATTTCCTCTGGGGCCAACGTCCTGACTTTC
>NA|NA|TRBJ2-1|TRBV19
CASWDQGSGGNEQFF
TGTGCCAGTTGGGACCAGGGGAGTGGTGGGAATGAGCAGTTCTTC
>NA|NA|TRBJ2-5|TRBV6-5
CASSFREETQYF
TGTGCCAGCAGTTTCAGGGAAGAGACCCAGTACTTC
>few|TRBD2|TRBJ2-3|TRBV7-9
CASSLGASGDRTDTQYF
TGTGCCAGCAGCTTAGGGGCTAGCGGGGACCGCACAGATACGCAGTATTTT
>NA|NA|TRBJ2-2|TRBV4-1
CASSQEARYTGELFF
TGCGCCAGCAGCCAAGAAGCGCGGTACACCGGGGAGCTGTTTTTT
>once|TRBD1|TRBJ1-2|TRBV19
CASEPHAGTGTYGYTF
TGTGCCAGTGAACCTCACGCCGGGACAGGGACCTATGGCTACACCTTC
>NA|NA|TRBJ1-1|TRBV7-6
CASSPQGYTEAFF
TGTGCCAGCAGCCCACAGGGTTACACTGAAGCTTTCTTT
>once|TRBD2|TRBJ2-5|TRBV6-6
CASTWTSGGQTTYF
TGTGCCAGTACCTGGACTAGCGGGGGGCAAACGACCTACTTC
>NA|TRBD1|TRBJ1-2|TRBV6-5
CATGQGVGYGYTF
TGTGCCACTGGACAGGGGGTCGGATATGGCTACACCTTC
>few|TRBD1|TRBJ2-7|TRBV6-1
CASSESGTGYRQYF
TGTGCCAGCAGTGAATCAGGGACAGGTTATCGGCAGTACTTC
>NA|NA|TRBJ2-1|TRBV28
CASSLAYNEQFF
TGTGCCAGCAGCCTGGCATACAATGAGCAGTTCTTC
>NA|NA|TRBJ2-7|TRBV3-1/TRBV3-2
CASTESGLSTRGEQYF
TGTGCCAGCACGGAGTCCGGACTCTCGACGAGAGGCGAGCAGTACTTC
>few|TRBD1|TRBJ1-2|TRBV7-2
CASSTGTGITGGYTF
TGTGCCAGCAGCACCGGGACAGGGATAACTGGAGGCTACACCTTC
>NA|TRBD1|TRBJ1-2|TRBV6-1
CASSEELGQPNYGYTF
TGTGCCAGCAGTGAAGAACTGGGACAGCCTAACTATGGCTACACCTTC
>NA|NA|TRBJ1-2|TRBV27
CASSPSAGNYGYTF
TGTGCCAGCAGCCCCTCCGCAGGGAACTATGGCTACACCTTC
>NA|TRBD1|TRBJ1-4|TRBV4-3
CASSQERGGDEKLFF
TGCGCCAGCAGCCAAGAAAGAGGGGGCGACGAAAAACTGTTTTTT
>NA|NA|TRBJ1-2|TRBV5-5
CASSLAPGYGYTF
TGTGCCAGCAGCTTGGCCCCAGGCTATGGCTACACCTTC
>NA|TRBD1|TRBJ2-1|TRBV6-6
CASSYAGQGAYNEQFF
TGTGCCAGCAGTTACGCCGGACAGGGGGCCTACAATGAGCAGTTCTTC
>once|NA|TRBJ2-7|TRBV7-9
CASSLEIREAEQYF
TGTGCCAGCAGCTTAGAGATCAGGGAAGCCGAGCAGTACTTC
>NA|TRBD2|TRBJ2-1|TRBV6-5
CASSRGSSNEQFF
TGTGCCAGCAGTCGCGGGAGCTCGAATGAGCAGTTCTTC
>NA|NA|TRBJ1-2|TRBV6-6
CASSYSETRTF
TGTGCCAGCAGTTACAGCGAAACCCGCACCTTC
>NA|TRBD1|TRBJ2-3|TRBV24-1
CATSERTGRADTQYF
TGTGCCACCAGTGAGAGGACAGGGCGCGCAGATACGCAGTATTTT
>few|NA|TRBJ1-2|TRBV6-5
CASSYGGGGGYGYTF
TGTGCCAGCAGTTACGGCGGGGGTGGGGGCTATGGCTACACCTTC
>large|NA|TRBJ2-7|TRBV5-1
CASSLDIVYEQYF
TGCGCCAGCAGCTTGGATATCGTGTACGAGCAGTACTTC
>NA|TRBD1|TRBJ1-1|TRBV9
CASSADRVHTEAFF
TGTGCCAGCAGCGCCGACAGGGTGCACACTGAAGCTTTCTTT
>few|NA|TRBJ2-1|TRBV4-1
CASSQDNGGSSVGEQFF
TGCGCCAGCAGCCAAGATAATGGGGGGTCCTCGGTAGGGGAGCAGTTCTTC
>medium-sized|TRBD1|TRBJ2-3|TRBV7-6
CASSPRDRGGTDTQYF
TGTGCCAGCAGCCCCCGGGACAGGGGAGGCACAGATACGCAGTATTTT
>NA|NA|TRBJ1-1|TRBV6-5
CASGAPGMNTEAFF
TGTGCCAGCGGGGCGCCTGGGATGAACACTGAAGCTTTCTTT
>once|NA|TRBJ2-3|TRBV13
CASSLDKNTDTQYF
TGTGCCAGCAGCCTGGACAAGAACACAGATACGCAGTATTTT
>NA|TRBD1|TRBJ1-5|TRBV19
CASSNRDRGRYSNQPQHF
TGTGCCAGTAGTAACCGGGACAGGGGGAGATATAGCAATCAGCCCCAGCATTTT
>NA|TRBD1|TRBJ2-7|TRBV6-2/TRBV6-3
CASSYPGTGSYEQYF
TGTGCCAGCAGTTACCCCGGGACAGGGTCCTACGAGCAGTACTTC
>NA|TRBD2|TRBJ2-3|TRBV7-9
CASSGTSGFSTDTQYF
TGTGCCAGCAGCGGGACTAGCGGTTTTAGCACAGATACGCAGTATTTT
>NA|TRBD2|TRBJ2-1|TRBV19
CASSIGWGTSENEQFF
TGTGCCAGTAGTATAGGGTGGGGGACTAGCGAAAATGAGCAGTTCTTC
>NA|NA|TRBJ1-3|TRBV4-3
CASSQEVAGTGNTIYF
TGCGCCAGCAGCCAAGAGGTGGCAGGGACTGGAAACACCATATATTTT
>few|NA|TRBJ2-2|TRBV13
CASSPGNTGELFF
TGTGCCAGCAGCCCGGGAAACACCGGGGAGCTGTTTTTT
>large|NA|TRBJ1-1|TRBV9
CASNRELEGEAFF
TGTGCCAGCAACCGAGAACTGGAGGGAGAAGCTTTCTTT
>once|NA|TRBJ1-2|TRBV19
CASSIPGHTSFYNYGYTF
TGTGCCAGTAGTATCCCGGGACATACGTCTTTTTACAACTATGGCTACACCTTC
>once|TRBD2|TRBJ2-3|TRBV14
CASSQDPQSGEGDTQYF
TGTGCCAGCAGCCAAGACCCCCAAAGCGGGGAAGGAGATACGCAGTATTTT
>NA|NA|TRBJ1-3|TRBV2
CASSNPLGTIGNTIYF
TGTGCCAGCTCCAACCCCTTAGGTACTATCGGGAACACCATATATTTT
>once|NA|TRBJ2-7|TRBV5-8
CASSWGGQGYGEQYF
TGTGCCAGCAGCTGGGGCGGGCAGGGGTACGGCGAGCAGTACTTC